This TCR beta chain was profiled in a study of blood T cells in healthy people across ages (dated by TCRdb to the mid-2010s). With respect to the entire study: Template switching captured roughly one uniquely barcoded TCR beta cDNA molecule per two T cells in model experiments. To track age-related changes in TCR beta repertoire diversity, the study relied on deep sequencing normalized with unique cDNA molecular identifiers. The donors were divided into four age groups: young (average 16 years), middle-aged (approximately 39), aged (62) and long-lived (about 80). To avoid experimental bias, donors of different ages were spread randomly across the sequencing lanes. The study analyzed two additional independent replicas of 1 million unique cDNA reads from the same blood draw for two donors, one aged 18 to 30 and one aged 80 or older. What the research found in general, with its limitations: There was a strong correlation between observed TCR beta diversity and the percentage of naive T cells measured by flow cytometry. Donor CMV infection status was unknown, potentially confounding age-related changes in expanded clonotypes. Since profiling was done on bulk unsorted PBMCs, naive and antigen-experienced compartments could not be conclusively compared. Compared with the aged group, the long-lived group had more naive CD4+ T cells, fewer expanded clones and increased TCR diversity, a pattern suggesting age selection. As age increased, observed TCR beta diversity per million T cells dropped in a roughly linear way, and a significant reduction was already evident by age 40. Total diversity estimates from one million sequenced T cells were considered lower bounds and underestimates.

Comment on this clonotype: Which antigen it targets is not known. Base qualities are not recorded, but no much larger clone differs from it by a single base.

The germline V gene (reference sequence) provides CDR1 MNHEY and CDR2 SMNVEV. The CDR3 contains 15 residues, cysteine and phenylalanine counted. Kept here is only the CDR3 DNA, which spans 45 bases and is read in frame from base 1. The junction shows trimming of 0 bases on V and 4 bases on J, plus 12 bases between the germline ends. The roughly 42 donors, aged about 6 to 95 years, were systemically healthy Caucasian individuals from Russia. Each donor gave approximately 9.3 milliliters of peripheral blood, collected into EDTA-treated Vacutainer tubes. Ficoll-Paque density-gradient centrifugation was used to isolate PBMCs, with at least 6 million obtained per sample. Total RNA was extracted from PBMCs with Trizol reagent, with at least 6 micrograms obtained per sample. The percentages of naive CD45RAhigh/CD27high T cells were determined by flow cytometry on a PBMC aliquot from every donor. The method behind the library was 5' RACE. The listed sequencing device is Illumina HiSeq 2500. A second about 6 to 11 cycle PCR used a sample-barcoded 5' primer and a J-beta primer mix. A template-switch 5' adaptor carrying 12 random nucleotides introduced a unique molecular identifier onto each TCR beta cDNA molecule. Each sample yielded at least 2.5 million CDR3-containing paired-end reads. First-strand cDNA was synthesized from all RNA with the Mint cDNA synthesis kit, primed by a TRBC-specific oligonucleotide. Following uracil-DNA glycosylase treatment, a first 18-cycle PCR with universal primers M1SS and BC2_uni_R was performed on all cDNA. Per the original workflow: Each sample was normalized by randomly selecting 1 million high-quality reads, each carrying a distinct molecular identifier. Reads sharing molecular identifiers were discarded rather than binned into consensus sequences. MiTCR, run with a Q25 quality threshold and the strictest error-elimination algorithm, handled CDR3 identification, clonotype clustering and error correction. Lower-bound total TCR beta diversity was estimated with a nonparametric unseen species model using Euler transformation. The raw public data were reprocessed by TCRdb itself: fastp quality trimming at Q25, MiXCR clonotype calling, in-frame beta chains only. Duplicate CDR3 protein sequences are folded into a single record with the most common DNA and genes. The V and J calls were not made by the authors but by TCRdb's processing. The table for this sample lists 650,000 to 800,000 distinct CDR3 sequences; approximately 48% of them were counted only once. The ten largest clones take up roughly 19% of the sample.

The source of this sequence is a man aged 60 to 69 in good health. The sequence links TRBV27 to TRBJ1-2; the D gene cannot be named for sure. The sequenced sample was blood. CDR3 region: CASSLSAREGYGYTF. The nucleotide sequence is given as TGTGCCAGCAGTTTATCGGCCCGAGAAGGCTATGGCTACACCTTC.